Listed below are T cell receptor beta chains from one sample, sequenced in a study of OX40 agonist ivuxolimab in advanced cancers. The data were produced by immunoSEQ multiplex PCR, yet TCRdb's version contains in-frame clones alone and is incomplete. The sample lists 65,000 to 85,000 clones, approximately 86% occurring once. Sequencing was performed on CD4+ or CD8+ T cells sorted from blood, taken in a trial of the OX40 agonist ivuxolimab. These receptors were collected from an adult with an advanced solid tumor such as melanoma, head and neck, liver or kidney cancer. The CDR3 runs from the conserved cysteine through the conserved F or W. The D gene is left open where the match is weak. Size values are once, few and many counts, or a class for expanded clones, and some rows have none.

TRBV5-1	NA	NA	TRBJ1-1	TGCGCCAGCAGGGGGGAGGTTGGAGCTTTCTTT	CASRGEVGAFF
TRBV7-3	TRBD1	NA	TRBJ2-1	TGTGCCAGCAGCTCCAGACAGGGGAACAATGAGCAGTTCTTC	CASSSRQGNNEQFF
TRBV2	TRBD1	few	TRBJ1-3	TGTGCCAGCAGCCAGGGGGGGACTGGAAACACCATATATTTT	CASSQGGTGNTIYF
TRBV5-4	TRBD1	NA	TRBJ2-2	TGTGCCAGCAACTTAGGGGGACAGGGAACTTTCGGGGAGCTGTTTTTT	CASNLGGQGTFGELFF
TRBV28	TRBD1	few	TRBJ1-6	TGTGCCAGTAACCGGGACAGCAATTCACCCCTCCACTTT	CASNRDSNSPLHF
TRBV19	TRBD2	NA	TRBJ2-3	TGTGCCAGTAGCGGCCTAGCGGGGGCCCCGGGTACGCAGTATTTT	CASSGLAGAPGTQYF
TRBV7-9	TRBD1	NA	TRBJ1-1	TGTGCCAGCAGCCATCCCGGGACAGGGGACACTGAAGCTTTCTTT	CASSHPGTGDTEAFF
TRBV5-6	TRBD1	few	TRBJ1-2	TGTGCCAGCAGCTTGGCGACAGGGAGGGACTACACCTTC	CASSLATGRDYTF
TRBV10-1	NA	NA	TRBJ1-6	TGCGCCAGCAGTGAGGGGGTCATCGATAATTCACCCCTCCACTTT	CASSEGVIDNSPLHF
TRBV5-1	TRBD2	NA	TRBJ2-2	TGCGCCAGCAGCCTAGGACTAGCGGGGGCCTCGGGCACCGGGGAGCTGTTTTTT	CASSLGLAGASGTGELFF
TRBV6-6	NA	NA	TRBJ1-3	TGTGCCAGCAGTTACCAGGCCACCAGGGGCACCATATATTTT	CASSYQATRGTIYF
TRBV5-4	NA	NA	TRBJ1-6	TGTGCCAGCAGCTGGTCGGGGGCTTTCCCCGGTACACCCCTCCACTTT	CASSWSGAFPGTPLHF
TRBV7-2	NA	NA	TRBJ2-3	TGTGCCAGCAGCCTAGGACTCCGGGGGGCTTATCGGGATACGCAGTATTTT	CASSLGLRGAYRDTQYF
TRBV5-4	TRBD1	NA	TRBJ1-5	TGTGCCAGCAGCCCCGGGACAGGGGATCAGCCCCAGCATTTT	CASSPGTGDQPQHF
TRBV7-3	TRBD1	NA	TRBJ2-5	TGTGCCAGCAGCCCGGACGGGACAGGGGAGACCCAGTACTTC	CASSPDGTGETQYF
TRBV14	NA	NA	TRBJ1-2	TGTGCCAGCAGCCCACGACAGAAGGGCTATGGCTACACCTTC	CASSPRQKGYGYTF
TRBV5-8	NA	NA	TRBJ1-2	TGTGCCAGCAGCGTGGACAGAAACTATGGCTACACCTTC	CASSVDRNYGYTF
TRBV6-5	NA	NA	TRBJ1-1	TGTGCCAGCAGTTACTCAGGAGGGCCCACTGAAGCTTTCTTT	CASSYSGGPTEAFF
TRBV9	NA	NA	TRBJ1-1	TGTGCCAGCAGCGTAGTCGAATGGGGGAGGGCTTTCTTT	CASSVVEWGRAFF
TRBV5-1	NA	NA	TRBJ1-5	TGCGCCAGCAGCCCGGGGGAAGGGGGCAATCAGCCCCAGCATTTT	CASSPGEGGNQPQHF
TRBV2	TRBD1	NA	TRBJ1-5	TGTGCCAGCAGTGGTCCACAGGGGGAAAATCAGCCCCAGCATTTT	CASSGPQGENQPQHF
TRBV5-6	TRBD1	NA	TRBJ2-1	TGTGCCAGCAGCGTCACGGGACAGCAGTACAATGAGCAGTTCTTC	CASSVTGQQYNEQFF
TRBV6-5	NA	once	TRBJ1-1	TGTGCCAGCAGCCCCCTGATGGGGGGCAAAACTGAAGCTTTCTTT	CASSPLMGGKTEAFF
TRBV30	NA	once	TRBJ2-5	TGTGCCTGGAGTGAGGGAGAGACCCAGTACTTC	CAWSEGETQYF
TRBV6-6	TRBD1	NA	TRBJ1-5	TGTGCCAGCAGGCGTCGACAGGGAGGGGGAGAGGAGCCCCAGCATTTT	CASRRRQGGGEEPQHF
TRBV2	NA	NA	TRBJ2-1	TGTGCCAGCCACGGGGGCCCAGGGGAGCAGTTCTTC	CASHGGPGEQFF
TRBV7-9	NA	NA	TRBJ2-5	TGTGCCAGCAGGGACCTCCAAGAGACCCAGTACTTC	CASRDLQETQYF
TRBV5-4	NA	NA	TRBJ2-7	TGTGCCAGCAGCGGAGGGACATTCACCTACGAGCAGTACTTC	CASSGGTFTYEQYF
TRBV2	TRBD1	NA	TRBJ2-3	TGTGCCAGCGGGGACAGCACTAGCACAGATACGCAGTATTTT	CASGDSTSTDTQYF
TRBV28	NA	NA	TRBJ1-2	TGTGCCAGCAGCTCCCCCGGGACACAGGGAGACACCTTC	CASSSPGTQGDTF
TRBV5-4	NA	NA	TRBJ1-1	TGTGCCAGCAGCTTGGGTCCTGTGGGTGACGTGAACACTGAAGCTTTCTTT	CASSLGPVGDVNTEAFF
TRBV4-2	TRBD2	NA	TRBJ2-5	TGTGCCAGCAGCTTTAGCGGGGGGACGCAGTACTTC	CASSFSGGTQYF
TRBV5-5	TRBD1	once	TRBJ1-2	TGTGCCAGCAGCCTACAGGGGCACCCTAACTATGGCTACACCTTC	CASSLQGHPNYGYTF
TRBV2	TRBD1	NA	TRBJ2-2	TGTGCCGGACGGACAGGGAGTACCGGGGAGCTGTTTTTT	CAGRTGSTGELFF
TRBV21-1	NA	NA	TRBJ2-1	TGTGCCAGCAGCACAGGGGGAGCAGGTCGTGTGGGGTACAATGAGCAGTTCTTC	CASSTGGAGRVGYNEQFF
TRBV19	NA	NA	TRBJ2-5	TGTGCCAGTAGTAGGAATCTCCAAGAGACCCAGTACTTC	CASSRNLQETQYF
TRBV30	NA	NA	TRBJ1-1	TGTGCCTGGAGTGTACGCAGATTCACTGAAGCTTTCTTT	CAWSVRRFTEAFF
TRBV19	NA	NA	TRBJ1-1	TGTGCCAGTAGTATTATCGGGGAGACTGAAGCTTTCTTT	CASSIIGETEAFF
TRBV7-2	NA	NA	TRBJ1-2	TGTGCCAGCAGCTTAGCAGGGGCCTATGGCTACACCTTC	CASSLAGAYGYTF
TRBV7-9	NA	NA	TRBJ1-5	TGTGCCAGCAGCTTAAGGGTTTCCCAGCCCCAGCATTTT	CASSLRVSQPQHF
TRBV6-5	NA	NA	TRBJ2-3	TGTGCCAGCAGTTACGGGGGGGCCTTCACAGATACGCAGTATTTT	CASSYGGAFTDTQYF
TRBV5-6	NA	NA	TRBJ2-3	TGTGCCACCCGACAACGACGCCTAAGCACAGATACGCAGTATTTT	CATRQRRLSTDTQYF
TRBV7-3	TRBD1	NA	TRBJ1-3	TGTGCCAGCAGCACCACCGACAGGGGGGGAAACACCATATATTTT	CASSTTDRGGNTIYF
TRBV9	TRBD1	few	TRBJ2-1	TGTGCCAGCAGCCTTGGACAGGGGGGATTTAATGAGCAGTTCTTC	CASSLGQGGFNEQFF
TRBV27	NA	NA	TRBJ2-7	TGTGCCAGCAGTTTGGTGGACAATCCCTACGAGCAGTACTTC	CASSLVDNPYEQYF
TRBV27	NA	NA	TRBJ1-3	TGTGCCAGCAGCTCGGGGACAACTGGAAACACCATATATTTT	CASSSGTTGNTIYF
TRBV5-1	TRBD1	NA	TRBJ2-2	TGCGCCAGCAGCAACAGGGGGAAGAACACCGGGGAGCTGTTTTTT	CASSNRGKNTGELFF
TRBV18	NA	once	TRBJ1-4	TGTGCCAGCTCACCACTTCAGGGCCAGTATAATGAAAAACTGTTTTTT	CASSPLQGQYNEKLFF
TRBV20-1	NA	few	TRBJ1-6	TGCAGTGCTAAGGATGGACAGCTCCTCCACTTT	CSAKDGQLLHF